These 16 T cell receptor beta chains were sequenced from one sample in a study of blood T cell repertoires in COVID-19. Profiled with immunoSEQ multiplex PCR; TCRdb holds only in-frame clones, not every one. The sample includes more than 200,000 clones, roughly 85% seen only once; the top ten take under 14%. The sequenced material came from PBMCs or T cells enriched from blood (not recorded which). The receptor source for this set is a man aged 30-40 years who had recovered from COVID-19.

V is TRBV11-2 and J is TRBJ1-5; possible D gene TRBD1, 5 bases. The germline V gene has CDR1 SGHAT and CDR2 FQNNGV. V shed 0 bases and J shed 6 bases, with 9 bases lying between them. This CDR3 spans 14 amino acids. The DNA for the CDR3 is TGTGCCAGCAGCTTAGACAGGGTCGGTCAGCCCCAGCATTTT. Protein product: CASSLDRVGQPQHF.

The table lists this clone with a few counts. V gene TRBV7-9 combines with J gene TRBJ1-1, with D tentatively TRBD1 (5 bases). The V end was cut by 0 bases, the J end by 4 bases, with 9 bases between. CDR1 is SEHNR, CDR2 FQNEAQ, per germline (reference sequence). The length of the CDR3 is 14 residues. CDR3 residues: CASSLAGGTTEAFF. The CDR3 bases are TGTGCCAGCAGCTTAGCGGGGGGGACCACTGAAGCTTTCTTT.

The rearrangement joins TRBV14 to TRBJ2-7; 9 bases are a match to TRBD1. CDR3 length equals 15 residues. The germline V gene has CDR1 SGHDN and CDR2 FVKESK. The junction had 3 bases not matched to a gene; V was cut back by 0 bases and J by 3 bases. CDR3 DNA sequence: TGTGCCAGCAGCCAAGATGGGACAGGGAGCTACGAGCAGTACTTC. It codes for CASSQDGTGSYEQYF.

The chain couples TRBV7-9 to TRBJ1-4, with 7 bases fitting TRBD1. CDR1 and CDR2 from the germline V gene are SEHNR and FQNEAQ (reference sequence). The CDR3 loop spans 17 amino acids. V gave up 0 bases and J gave up 2 bases; unmatched junction bases: 6. The CDR3 bases are TGTGCCAGCAGCTTAGCTTGGCAGGGGGAGACTAATGAAAAACTGTTTTTT. Translated: CASSLAWQGETNEKLFF.

This chain uses TRBV27 with TRBJ2-7; D possibly corresponds to TRBD1 (5 bases). Trimming stripped 1 base from V and 7 bases from J, with 14 bases between. The CDR3 contains 14 residues. Germline CDR1 is MNHEY and CDR2 is SMNVEV (reference sequence). The CDR3 protein is CASSLLGPPREQYF. The CDR3 DNA is TGTGCCAGCAGTTTATTGGGGCCACCTCGGGAGCAGTACTTC.

The rearrangement uses TRBV6-2 or TRBV6-3 and TRBJ2-7, with 12 bases aligning to TRBD1. V was pared by 2 bases and J by 6 bases, with 5 bases of the junction left unmatched. The length of the CDR3 is 15 residues. Per the germline V gene, CDR1 is MNHEY and CDR2 is SVGEGT. CDR3 DNA sequence: TGTGCCAGCAGTTACGTGGGACAGGGGGCGAGCGAGCAGTACTTC. Translating it yields CASSYVGQGASEQYF.

This sequence joins TRBV7-9 and TRBJ2-2; possible D gene TRBD2, 6 bases. Germline assignment: CDR1 SEHNR and CDR2 FQNEAQ (reference sequence). Trimming took off 6 bases at V and 6 bases at J, with 14 bases between the two ends. The CDR3 has 14 residues. The DNA for the CDR3 is TGTGCCAGCAGGTCGGGAGTCCCGGCCGGGGAGCTGTTTTTT. It encodes CASRSGVPAGELFF.

For the CDR3, the DNA is TGCGCCAGCAGCCAAGATCTCTCCGGGAGTCCCTACAATGAGCAGTTCTTC. Translated, it gives CASSQDLSGSPYNEQFF. The chain is built from TRBV4-1 and TRBJ2-1, with D tentatively TRBD2 (6 bases). V was trimmed by 0 bases and J by 2 bases, leaving 14 bases between them. CDR3 length: 17 residues. The germline V gene has CDR1 MGHRA and CDR2 YSYEKL.

The chain links TRBV7-8 to TRBJ2-5; possibly TRBD1 for D (5 bases). This CDR3 has 16 amino acids. Germline V lookup: CDR1 SGHVS, CDR2 FQNEAQ. Trimming removed 6 bases from V and 5 bases from J, with 22 bases in between. CDR3 nucleotides: TGTGCCAGCAGGCGAAAAACGATCAGGGTTCCGGAGACCCAGTACTTC. It is translated as CASRRKTIRVPETQYF.

The chain carries TRBV3-1 (or the pseudogene TRBV3-2) and TRBJ1-4, with D perhaps matching TRBD1 (5 bases). V lost 1 base to trimming and J lost 0 bases, with 9 bases between them. Germline values: CDR1 LGHDT, CDR2 YNNKEL (reference sequence). This CDR3 region has 16 residues. CDR3 in amino acids: CASSQGQRATNEKLFF. The CDR3 coding sequence is TGTGCCAGCAGCCAAGGACAGAGAGCAACTAATGAAAAACTGTTTTTT.

The rearrangement joins TRBV11-3 to TRBJ1-3; 7 bases map to TRBD1. With V trimmed by 5 bases and J by 0 bases, 1 base remained unmatched. In germline, CDR1 is SGHNT, CDR2 YENEEA. The CDR3 length is 14 residues. The CDR3 DNA reads TGTGCCAGCAGCCGGGACAGCTCTGGAAACACCATATATTTT. It specifies CASSRDSSGNTIYF.

The J gene is TRBJ2-1, the V gene TRBV20-1; no definite D call. CDR1 is DFQATT, CDR2 SNEGSKA, per germline (reference sequence). This CDR3 has 15 amino acids. The ends were cut back, 3 bases at V and 0 bases at J, with 12 bases in the middle. The CDR3 DNA reads TGCAGTGCTAGTACGGAGAAGAGCTCCTACAATGAGCAGTTCTTC. As protein: CSASTEKSSYNEQFF.

V usage is TRBV4-1 and J usage is TRBJ1-4, with D unresolved. This CDR3 contains 17 residues. V dropped 4 bases and J dropped 0 bases, with 15 bases sitting between them. Germline-derived CDR1 and CDR2 are MGHRA and YSYEKL. The CDR3 DNA reads TGCGCCAGCAGCCTAACCTCCGGCGGTTCAACTAATGAAAAACTGTTTTTT. Translating it yields CASSLTSGGSTNEKLFF.

The chain carries TRBV7-8 and TRBJ1-5; 7 bases align to TRBD1. Losses at the gene ends were 2 bases for V and 7 bases for J; bases not matched to a gene: 2. The germline gives CDR1 SGHVS, CDR2 FQNEAQ. The CDR3 has 13 residues. The CDR3 DNA is TGTGCCAGCAGCTTAACACAGGGGCAGCCCCAGCATTTT. Its translation is CASSLTQGQPQHF.

The chain recombines TRBV27 with TRBJ2-1; 9 bases align to TRBD2. The junction had 2 bases not matched to a gene; V was cut back by 5 bases and J by 0 bases. The length of the CDR3 is 15 residues. The germline V gene has CDR1 MNHEY and CDR2 SMNVEV (reference sequence). The CDR3 spells CASSHSGSSYNEQFF. The DNA of the CDR3 is TGTGCCAGCAGTCATAGCGGGAGCTCCTACAATGAGCAGTTCTTC.

V and J are TRBV18 and TRBJ2-3; 9 bases line up with TRBD2. V was clipped by 0 bases and J by 2 bases; unmatched bases: 9. The V gene's germline CDR1 is KGHSH and CDR2 LQKENI. This CDR3 has 18 residues. Written as DNA, the CDR3 is TGTGCCAGCTCACCACCCGCCGGACTAGCGAGTATCACAGATACGCAGTATTTT. It codes for CASSPPAGLASITDTQYF.